Below are 18 T cell receptor beta chains sequenced from a single sample in a study of OX40 agonist ivuxolimab in advanced cancers. Library generation was performed with the immunoSEQ multiplex PCR assay. TCRdb took this table from immuneACCESS and kept in-frame rearrangements with V and J called. Such tables lack part of the clones; where checked against another copy, unresolved V genes explain under half of the gap, and the rest is unexplained. The sample has 25,000 to 30,000 clones on record, about 86% of them singletons. Less than 15% of the sample is in the top ten clones. The material was CD4+ or CD8+ T cells sorted from blood, obtained in a trial of the OX40 agonist ivuxolimab. These receptors all come from an adult with an advanced solid tumor such as melanoma, head and neck, liver or kidney cancer.

V and J are TRBV9 and TRBJ2-5; TRBD1 or TRBD2 may be the D gene (6 bases each). V was clipped by 0 bases and J by 5 bases, with 17 bases between them. The germline V gene has CDR1 SGDLS and CDR2 YYNGEE. CDR3 size: 16 residues. For the CDR3, the DNA is TGTGCCAGCAGCGTAGAAGGGGGGCCGGTCGAGGAGACCCAGTACTTC. This codes for CASSVEGGPVEETQYF. The entire variable domain, with the rest obtained from reference TRBV9 and TRBJ2-5, is as follows: DSGVTQTPKHLITATGQRVTLRCSPRSGDLSVYWYQQSLDQGLQFLIQYYNGEERAKGNILERFSAQQFPDLHSELNLSSLELGDSALYFCASSVEGGPVEETQYFGPGTRLLVL.

This chain joins TRBV4-2 and TRBJ1-5, with 7 bases matching TRBD1. The CDR3 contains 15 residues. Looked up from germline, CDR1 is LGHNA and CDR2 is YNFKEQ. With 4 bases clipped from V and 3 bases from J, the junction kept 6 bases outside the gene matches. The CDR3 DNA reads as TGTGCCAGCAGCCTCCGGACAGGCCTCAATCAGCCCCAGCATTTT. This gives the protein CASSLRTGLNQPQHF.

Notes on this clone: An end of the junction does not agree with germline; a read error may underlie this. Other DNA sequences in this specimen translate into the identical CDR3. Here the CDR3 reads CASSQENGRYNEQFF. CDR3 DNA: TGCGCCAGCAGTCAAGAGAACGGGAGATACAATGAGCAGTTCTTC. The V gene is TRBV4-3, the J gene TRBJ2-1, with D possibly TRBD2 on 6 matching bases. The germline V gene has CDR1 LGHNA and CDR2 YSLEER. The CDR3 sequence is 15 residues long.

A few counts support this clone. The V gene is TRBV5-5, the J gene TRBJ1-1, with D uncertain. V lost 3 bases and J lost 3, with 3 bases in between. CDR1 and CDR2 from the germline V gene are SGHKS and YYEKEE (reference sequence). This CDR3 is 11 amino acids long. For the CDR3, the DNA is TGTGCCAGCAGCTGGGACACTGAAGCTTTCTTT. Encoded protein: CASSWDTEAFF.

The chain is built from TRBV7-9 and TRBJ2-7; 9 nucleotides align to TRBD1. CDR3 length: 15 amino acids. V shed 5 bases, J shed 5 bases, and the junction held 10 bases outside the gene matches. CDR1 is SEHNR and CDR2 is FQNEAQ in the germline V gene (reference sequence). DNA for the CDR3: TGTGCCAGCAGCCACCGGGACAGGGTGTACGACGAGCAGTACTTC. Translated: CASSHRDRVYDEQYF.

The CDR3 region is CASSTGQGSNEQFF. The CDR3 region has the DNA TGTGCCAGCAGCACGGGACAGGGTAGTAATGAGCAGTTCTTC. The V call is TRBV5-8, the J call TRBJ2-1; TRBD1 aligns across 9 bases. CDR3 length: 14 residues. CDR1 is SGHTS, CDR2 YDEGEE, per germline. After removal of 4 bases from V and 7 bases from J, the junction contained 6 bases not matched to a gene.

The chain has TRBV4-3 and TRBJ2-2, with no clear D. V was shortened by 4 bases and J by 4 bases, with 13 bases between the two germline ends. Per the germline V gene, CDR1 is LGHNA and CDR2 is YSLEER. The CDR3 is 15 residues long. This chain's CDR3 is CASSPRTPGTGELFF. The DNA of the CDR3 is TGCGCCAGCAGCCCGCGGACGCCCGGCACCGGGGAGCTGTTTTTT.

The chain carries TRBV30 and TRBJ2-7, with TRBD1 matching over 10 bases. CDR1 is GTSNPN and CDR2 is SVGIG in the germline V gene (reference sequence). The V gene end was trimmed by 3 bases and the J gene end by 1 base; junction bases not matched to a gene: 12. This CDR3 spans 17 amino acids. The CDR3 DNA reads TGTGCCTGGAGCGATTCCAGTGACAGGGGGCCTTCCTACGAGCAGTACTTC. This encodes CAWSDSSDRGPSYEQYF. Together with reference TRBV30 and TRBJ2-7, the CDR3 gives the full variable domain: SQTIHQWPATLVQPVGSPLSLECTVEGTSNPNLYWYRQAAGRGLQLLFYSVGIGQISSEVPQNLSASRPQDRQFILSSKKLLLSDSGFYLCAWSDSSDRGPSYEQYFGPGTRLTVT.

The chain joins TRBV11-2 to TRBJ2-2; 11 nucleotides agree with TRBD2. The CDR3 spans 16 residues. Germline CDR1 reads SGHAT; CDR2 reads FQNNGV. The J segment lost 4 bases and the V segment lost 0 bases, leaving 1 base of the junction unmatched. CDR3 region: CASSLDTSGSTGELFF. The CDR3 nucleotides are TGTGCCAGCAGCTTAGATACTAGCGGGAGCACCGGGGAGCTGTTTTTT.

J is TRBJ2-7 and V is TRBV7-2; D remains unclear. Germline CDR1 reads SGHTA; CDR2 reads FQGNSA. The CDR3 extends over 13 amino acids. Trimming pared 3 bases from V and 1 base from J, leaving 7 bases between. CDR3 amino acids: CASSFGFSYEQYF. The CDR3 bases are TGTGCCAGCAGCTTCGGTTTTTCCTACGAGCAGTACTTC. Using reference TRBV7-2 and TRBJ2-7 for the parts outside the CDR3, the full variable domain is GAGVSQSPSNKVTEKGKDVELRCDPISGHTALYWYRQSLGQGLEFLIYFQGNSAPDKSGLPSDRFSAERTGGSVSTLTIQRTQQEDSAVYLCASSFGFSYEQYFGPGTRLTVT.

As concerns this clone: At one of its ends the junction is not consistent with the germline gene, which may arise from a read error. The chain combines TRBV7-7 with TRBJ2-1; TRBD2 matches at 7 bases. From germline, CDR1 is SSHAT and CDR2 FNYEAQ (reference sequence). The CDR3 spans 21 residues. Written as DNA, the CDR3 is TGTGCTAGCAGCCGCCGTGCCTTAGGGCCTGGGGGGGTTACTAGCTTACATGAGCAGTTCTTC. Protein: CASSRRALGPGGVTSLHEQFF.

The V gene is TRBV9, the J gene TRBJ2-2; a weak D match, TRBD2 (6 bases). Germline-derived CDR1 and CDR2 are SGDLS and YYNGEE. The CDR3 extends over 16 amino acids. Trimming took off 2 bases at V and 0 bases at J, with 11 bases between the two ends. The CDR3 DNA sequence: TGTGCCAGCAGCGTCACCGGCGGGGCGAACACCGGGGAGCTGTTTTTT. It yields the protein CASSVTGGANTGELFF.

V is TRBV27 and J is TRBJ2-7; a weak D match, TRBD1 (5 bases). Germline loops: CDR1 MNHEY, CDR2 SMNVEV (reference sequence). The V end was cut by 0 bases, the J end by 4 bases, with 7 bases between. The CDR3 extends over 13 amino acids. CDR3 in amino acids: CASSLSQGYEQYF. The CDR3 nucleotides are TGTGCCAGCAGTTTATCCCAGGGTTACGAGCAGTACTTC.

This rearrangement joins TRBV27 to TRBJ2-1, with D possibly TRBD2 on 6 matching bases. CDR3 length: 14 residues. V lost 2 bases and J 4 bases, leaving 9 bases between the germline ends. CDR1 is MNHEY and CDR2 is SMNVEV in the germline V gene (reference sequence). For the CDR3, the DNA is TGTGCCAGCAGTTTAACTAGCCTGTACAATGAGCAGTTCTTC. It translates to CASSLTSLYNEQFF.

This chain joins TRBV6-1 and TRBJ2-4; possible D gene TRBD2, 5 bases. The germline CDR1 and CDR2 sequences are MNHNS and SASEGT. V was shortened by 7 bases and J by 0 bases, with 13 bases between the two germline ends. The CDR3 loop spans 15 amino acids. The CDR3 nucleotides are TGTGCCAGCACCATCGTCGAGGGAGCCAAAAACATTCAGTACTTC. This encodes CASTIVEGAKNIQYF.

The chain combines TRBV27 with TRBJ2-7; 8 bases are shared with TRBD2. The CDR3 contains 14 residues. V lost 3 bases and J lost 4; bases outside the gene matches: 5. Germline assignment: CDR1 MNHEY and CDR2 SMNVEV (reference sequence). CDR3 protein: CASSLAGGFYEQYF. CDR3 nucleotides: TGTGCCAGCAGTTTGGCGGGGGGCTTTTACGAGCAGTACTTC.

V usage is TRBV5-6 and J usage is TRBJ1-1; D gene unclear. Per germline, CDR1 SGHDT and CDR2 YYEEEE. V was trimmed by 7 bases and J by 1 base, leaving 11 bases between them. The CDR3 has 13 amino acids. In nucleotides, the CDR3 is TGTGCCAGCGGCCGCTGGGCGAACACTGAAGCTTTCTTT. This gives the protein CASGRWANTEAFF.

The chain employs TRBV9 and TRBJ2-2; D is uncertain. This CDR3 is built from 15 residues. Germline V CDR1 and CDR2: SGDLS, YYNGEE. Trimming took 4 bases from V and 2 from J, leaving 12 bases between them. CDR3 coding DNA: TGTGCCAGCAGCATCCGTCGTAGCAACACCGGGGAGCTGTTTTTT. Encoded protein: CASSIRRSNTGELFF.